This T cell receptor (beta chain) comes out of a study of blood T cell repertoires in COVID-19. The wider study: Samples taken during acute and convalescent COVID-19 were collected in the United States, Italy and Spain. Sources were T cells, B-cell-depleted T cells, or PBMCs; the material itself was cDNA or gDNA.

In the study's own analysis: By means of reference gene primer amplification, nucleated cell counts were estimated. The data were produced by immunoSEQ multiplex PCR, yet TCRdb's version contains in-frame clones alone and is incomplete. V, J and clone size are taken as reported in that table, and D and trimming were inferred from the DNA itself. The sample contains 100,000 to 150,000 clones, more than 75% of which appear only once. This TCR derives from a man aged 50 to 60 with acute or convalescent COVID-19. Input material: peripheral blood.

CDR3 protein: CATSPGTGGMETQYF. The CDR3 bases are TGTGCCACCAGTCCGGGGACAGGGGGGATGGAGACCCAGTACTTC. The rearrangement links TRBV24-1 to TRBJ2-5; 11 bases align to TRBD1. Per germline, CDR1 KGHDR and CDR2 SFDVKD. The CDR3 is 15 residues long. V lost 6 bases and J lost 5; bases outside the gene matches: 7.